This TCR beta chain was recorded in a study of shared clonotypes between healthy human individuals (dated by TCRdb to 2020 to 2021). Turning to the overall study: The cohort comprised two women and a few men aged 18 to 49 years. For each donor, CD4 naive and CD4 memory were each given three plates, CD8 naive was given two plates, and CD8 memory was given one plate. To estimate repertoire size and how much clonotype sharing occurs between individuals, the study deeply sequenced the blood TCR repertoires of about five healthy adults. Libraries were prepared and TCR repertoires were sequenced by different laboratories using diverse techniques, in order to increase sequencing depth and limit assay-specific biases. Each donor's leukapheresis produced roughly between roughly 0.85 and 10 billion PBMCs. What the study reported, not specific to this receptor: Pairwise subsampling indicated that sequencing depth was expected to affect the degree of clonotype sharing among donors. Larger estimated clonotype richness was generally found for naive subsets than for memory subsets. Because the study included only a small number of donors, the genetic and exposure-history diversity represented was limited. Rarefaction of sorted-subset datasets indicated incomplete sequencing despite the large sequencing depth. Higher generation probabilities were observed for clonotypes shared by all four sorted-subset donors than for non-shared clonotypes. Across several donors, roughly 5% of naive CD4, around 3.3% of naive CD8, around 2.5% of memory CD4, and over 0.35% of memory CD8 clonotypes were shared. Sampling was limited to blood, and TCR repertoires in tissue likely differ from TCR repertoires in blood.

TCR CDR3 regions were amplified from genomic DNA by multiplex PCR using the deep immunoSEQ assay. Extracted genomic DNA from each cell subset was spread evenly across all wells of several immunoSEQ 96-well plates, with each plate serving as a replicate. For sorted subsets, 150 to 250 ng of genomic DNA, equivalent to 25,000 to 35,000 T cell genomes, went into each replicate PCR. Purified libraries were quantified with a Qubit 3.0 fluorometer, sized on a Bioanalyzer 2100, and re-quantified with the KAPA Library Quantification kit. A separate single-read 150-cycle Illumina NextSeq 550 flow cell was used to sequence each immunoSEQ 96-well plate. Per the original workflow: The immunoSEQ output contained only junctional sequences without quality scores, so filtering could not match that applied to full-length reads. To assign V/J genes and CDR3, sequences were annotated using PyIR, a Python wrapper for IgBLAST v1.9, with IMGT germline references. Reads were filtered out if the reads had weak V/J assignments (E-value above 1e-6), no CDR3, stop codons, out-of-frame junctions, or ambiguous translated residues. V3J clonotypes were defined by identical inferred V gene, J gene, and CDR3 amino acid sequence. To compute the percentage overlap between repertoires, the number of shared unique clonotypes was divided by the size of the smaller repertoire. Richness of each repertoire was evaluated using RTK rarefaction, the Chao1 estimator, and Recon v2.1 estimates of unobserved clonotypes. For all TCRbeta clonotypes obtained by the gDNA method from several donors, generation probabilities were computed with OLGA. The table was pulled from immuneACCESS by TCRdb, which kept in-frame rearrangements only. Such tables lose some clones; where checked, under half of the loss comes from unresolved V genes, and the rest has no known cause. Clone size and the V and J calls come from that table; the DNA yielded D and trimming. The sample contains approximately 500,000 clones, 90% to 96% of them found a single time. Clones ranked in the top ten supply roughly 0.06% of the sample.

There are 16 amino acids in the CDR3, from cysteine to phenylalanine inclusive. Only CDR3 DNA is held: 48 bases, read in frame from base 1. The germline V gene (reference sequence) supplies CDR1 MNHEY and CDR2 SMNVEV. Trimmed from V: 5 bases; trimmed from J: 7 bases; junction bases lacking a gene match: 13. Healthy HIV-negative adults with no recently reported acute infections or vaccinations were included as donors. All donors were Caucasian adults living in Nashville, Tennessee, USA. CD4+ T cells were enriched by magnetic negative selection, after which naive cells were positively selected on CD45RA and the negative fraction was taken as the memory subset. Blood was collected by leukapheresis, and PBMCs were isolated by Ficoll-Histopaque density gradient centrifugation and then cryopreserved in liquid nitrogen vapor phase. Analytical flow cytometry was used to check the purity and quantity of each magnetically sorted T cell population. Genomic DNA was isolated from each sorted fraction and quantified by UV absorbance on a Nanodrop 2000c.

For this clone: Its cognate antigen has yet to be identified. Within one base of it there is no much larger clone, and no base qualities were kept.

This chain is built from TRBV27 and TRBJ2-1, and 8 junctional nucleotides match TRBD2. The source is a woman aged 25 to 45 in good health. The specimen was naive CD4+ T cells sorted from blood. In the paper's terms, the cell subset or site label means: CD45RA+ positively selected. The nucleotide sequence reads TGTGCCAGCAGTCGGCTTAAACAAGCGGGAGTGAATGAGCAGTTCTTC. It encodes CASSRLKQAGVNEQFF.